Listed here are 13 T cell receptor beta chains from one sample, sequenced in a study of cytomegalovirus exposure and HLA in healthy donors. PCR used 60 Vbeta primers and 13 Jbeta primers. Clones were read by immunoSEQ multiplex PCR, and TCRdb kept only the in-frame ones, dropping some. The data hold some 180,000 clones, with 70% to 80% observed a single time. Sequencing input: PBMCs. The receptor source for this set is a man aged 30 to 45 in good health and CMV-seronegative.

This clone was seen only a few times. This chain links TRBV4-2 with TRBJ1-1; D is perhaps TRBD1 (5 bases). CDR3 size: 13 residues. Germline-derived CDR1 and CDR2 are LGHNA and YNFKEQ. Between the trimmed V and J ends, which lost 4 bases and 4 bases, there was a span of 10 bases. In nucleotides, the CDR3 is TGTGCCAGCAGCCCGGGGGAGCCCACTGAAGCTTTCTTT. Its protein product is CASSPGEPTEAFF.

The rearrangement uses TRBV1 and TRBJ1-3; TRBD1 is taken as the D call from the table, unchecked against the DNA. TRBV1 is described as a pseudogene. The CDR3 covers 16 residues. The CDR3 is CTSSQVAQGRGNTIYF. The CDR3 region has the DNA TGCACCAGCAGCCAAGTCGCTCAGGGGAGAGGAAACACCATATATTTT.

The gene calls are TRBV18 and TRBJ2-7; 7 bases agree with TRBD1. V shed 3 bases, J shed 3 bases, and the junction held 8 bases outside the gene matches. This CDR3 comprises 15 residues. The germline CDR1 and CDR2 sequences are KGHSH and LQKENI. The CDR3 loop reads CASSPSGQVNYEQYF. In DNA form, the CDR3 reads TGTGCCAGCTCACCCAGTGGACAGGTTAACTACGAGCAGTACTTC.

DNA of the CDR3: TGTGCCAGCAGCCCCTATAGCCGGCTAGCGAACTACGAGCAGTACTTC. It codes for CASSPYSRLANYEQYF. This chain joins TRBV9 and TRBJ2-7; a weak D match, TRBD2 (6 bases). Trimming cost V 4 bases and J 3 bases, with 20 bases left between them. CDR1 SGDLS and CDR2 YYNGEE come from the germline V gene. The CDR3 contains 16 residues.

The chain uses TRBV7-3 and TRBJ1-2, with 8 bases identical to TRBD1. Germline CDR1 SGHTA, CDR2 FQGTGA. With V trimmed by 5 bases and J by 6 bases, 8 bases remained unmatched. The CDR3 has 14 residues. CDR3 DNA sequence: TGTGCCAGCAGCCCCCGGACAGGGTCGGATGGCTACACCTTC. This sequence encodes CASSPRTGSDGYTF.

As concerns this clone: Other DNA variants within this sample encode the same CDR3. The V and J genes are TRBV4-2 and TRBJ2-1; maybe TRBD2 (6 bases). The CDR3 runs 17 residues. The germline gives CDR1 LGHNA, CDR2 YNFKEQ. Trimming shortened V by 3 bases and J by 3 bases, and 18 bases separated the two germline ends. As DNA, the CDR3 is TGTGCCAGCAGCCAGGATCCTGGCGGGGAGAACTACAATGAGCAGTTCTTC. This encodes CASSQDPGGENYNEQFF.

The CDR3 DNA reads TGTGCCAGCAGCAACTACAGGGGTCAGACCGGGGAGCTGTTTTTT. Amino acids: CASSNYRGQTGELFF. J is TRBJ2-2 and V is TRBV5-8, with TRBD1 identical over 7 bases. Germline lookup yields CDR1 SGHTS and CDR2 YDEGEE. The V gene end was trimmed by 4 bases and the J gene end by 5 bases; junction bases not matched to a gene: 8. CDR3 length: 15 residues.

The table lists this clone with a few counts. The rearrangement links TRBV9 to TRBJ2-7; 9 bases match TRBD1. Germline CDR1 is SGDLS and CDR2 is YYNGEE. The CDR3 is 16 residues long. The V segment lost 4 bases and the J segment 6 bases; nucleotides outside the gene matches: 14. The CDR3 DNA sequence: TGTGCCAGCAGCCTCCACCTCGGACAGGGGCTTGGCGAGCAGTACTTC. Translation: CASSLHLGQGLGEQYF.

The chain recombines TRBV14 with TRBJ1-1; a possible D gene is TRBD1 (6 bases). Germline CDR1 SGHDN, CDR2 FVKESK. CDR3 size: 15 residues. V gave up 3 bases and J gave up 0 bases, with 11 bases separating them. CDR3 bases: TGTGCCAGCAGCCAGTACAGGGACATGAACACTGAAGCTTTCTTT. Translating it yields CASSQYRDMNTEAFF. The full variable domain, rest sourced from reference TRBV14 and TRBJ1-1, is EAGVTQFPSHSVIEKGQTVTLRCDPISGHDNLYWYRRVMGKEIKFLLHFVKESKQDESGMPNNRFLAERTGGTYSTLKVQPAELEDSGVYFCASSQYRDMNTEAFFGQGTRLTVV.

The chain has TRBV28 and TRBJ2-3; 8 bases are a match to TRBD2. V shed 10 bases and J 5 bases; nucleotides not matched to a gene: 11. This CDR3 has 14 residues. The germline V gene encodes CDR1 MDHEN and CDR2 SYDVKM. The CDR3 nucleotides are TGTGCCATAGGACGGGGGGGGCAGAAAGATACGCAGTATTTT. It is translated as CAIGRGGQKDTQYF.

V usage is TRBV5-5 and J usage is TRBJ2-5, with D possibly TRBD1 on 6 matching bases. CDR1 and CDR2 (germline): SGHKS, YYEKEE (reference sequence). V was pared by 5 bases and J by 5 bases, with 25 bases between. This CDR3 is 17 amino acids long. In nucleotides, the CDR3 is TGTGCCAGCAGAGCGGAGCGGCGGACAGACCCCCGGGAGACCCAGTACTTC. Translating it yields CASRAERRTDPRETQYF.

The chain is built from TRBV5-8 and TRBJ1-4; D is unclear. This CDR3 is built from 13 residues. Trimming removed 4 bases at V and 5 bases at J, with 9 bases between. The germline CDR1 and CDR2 sequences are SGHTS and YDEGEE. In nucleotides, the CDR3 is TGTGCCAGCAGCCAGTCCCAGAATGAAAAACTGTTTTTT. This translates into CASSQSQNEKLFF.

This clone was seen just once. J is TRBJ2-1 and V is TRBV27; 10 nucleotides match TRBD2. The CDR3 covers 15 residues. Unmatched junction bases numbered 9, after V lost 8 bases and J lost 5 bases. In germline, CDR1 is MNHEY, CDR2 SMNVEV (reference sequence). The CDR3 DNA is TGTGCCAGCGGGTTGGCACTAGCGGGAAACAATGAGCAGTTCTTC. Translated, it gives CASGLALAGNNEQFF.